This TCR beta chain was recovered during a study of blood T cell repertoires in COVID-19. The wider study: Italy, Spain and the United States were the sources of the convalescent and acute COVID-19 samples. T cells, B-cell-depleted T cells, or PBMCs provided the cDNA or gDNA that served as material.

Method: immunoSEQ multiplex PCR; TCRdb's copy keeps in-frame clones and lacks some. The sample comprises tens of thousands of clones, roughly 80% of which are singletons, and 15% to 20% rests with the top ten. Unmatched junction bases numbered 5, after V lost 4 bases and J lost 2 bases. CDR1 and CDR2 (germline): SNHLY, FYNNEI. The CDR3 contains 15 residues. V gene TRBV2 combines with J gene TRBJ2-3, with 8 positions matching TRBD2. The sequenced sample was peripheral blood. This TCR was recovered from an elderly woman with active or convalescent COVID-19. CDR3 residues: CASSGGSGNTDTQYF. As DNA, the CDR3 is TGTGCCAGCAGTGGTGGTAGCGGGAACACAGATACGCAGTATTTT.